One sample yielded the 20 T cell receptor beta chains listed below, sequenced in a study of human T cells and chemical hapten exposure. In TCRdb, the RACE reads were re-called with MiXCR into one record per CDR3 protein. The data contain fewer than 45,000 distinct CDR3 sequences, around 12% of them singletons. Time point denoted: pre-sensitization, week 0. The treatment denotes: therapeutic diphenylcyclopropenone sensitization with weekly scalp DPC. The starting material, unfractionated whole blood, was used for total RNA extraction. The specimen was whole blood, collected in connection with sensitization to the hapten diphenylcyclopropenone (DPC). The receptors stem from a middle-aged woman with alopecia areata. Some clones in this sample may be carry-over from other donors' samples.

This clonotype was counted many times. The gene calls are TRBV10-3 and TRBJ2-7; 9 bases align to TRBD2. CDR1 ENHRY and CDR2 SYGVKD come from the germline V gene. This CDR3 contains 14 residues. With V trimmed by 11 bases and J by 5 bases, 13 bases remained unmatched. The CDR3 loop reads CAVRGREGLNEQYF. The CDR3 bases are TGTGCCGTCCGCGGGCGGGAGGGCCTGAACGAGCAGTACTTC.

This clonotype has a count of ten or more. The DNA of the CDR3 is TGTGCCAGCAGTCCTAGCGGGGGGGCAGGGGAGCAGTACTTC. Translating it yields CASSPSGGAGEQYF. The chain employs TRBV12-3 or TRBV12-4 and TRBJ2-7; 12 nucleotides line up with TRBD2. The CDR3 totals 14 residues. Trimming took 5 bases from V and 7 from J; bases not matched to a gene: 6.

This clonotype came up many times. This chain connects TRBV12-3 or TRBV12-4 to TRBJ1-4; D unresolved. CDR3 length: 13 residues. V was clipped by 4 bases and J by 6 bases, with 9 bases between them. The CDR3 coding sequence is TGTGCCAGCAGTTGGGGAGGAGATGAAAAACTGTTTTTT. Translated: CASSWGGDEKLFF.

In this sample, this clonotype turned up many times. CDR3: CGTSSSYNSPLHF. In DNA form, the CDR3 reads TGTGGGACGAGTAGCTCCTATAATTCACCCCTCCACTTT. J is TRBJ1-6 and V is TRBV28; no clear D. CDR1 is MDHEN and CDR2 is SYDVKM in the germline V gene. This CDR3 has 13 amino acids.

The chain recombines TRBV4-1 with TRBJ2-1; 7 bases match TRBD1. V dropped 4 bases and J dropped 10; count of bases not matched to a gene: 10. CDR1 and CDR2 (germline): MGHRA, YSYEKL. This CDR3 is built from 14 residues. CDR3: CASSLRQGLAEQFF. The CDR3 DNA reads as TGCGCCAGCAGCCTTCGACAGGGCCTCGCGGAGCAGTTCTTC.

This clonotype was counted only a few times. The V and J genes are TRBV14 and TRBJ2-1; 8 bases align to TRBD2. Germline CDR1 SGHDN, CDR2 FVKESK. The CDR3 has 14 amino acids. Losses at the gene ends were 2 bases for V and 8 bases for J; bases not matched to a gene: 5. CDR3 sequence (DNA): TGTGCCAGCAGCCAAATACGGGGGGGCGATGAGCAGTTCTTC. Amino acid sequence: CASSQIRGGDEQFF.

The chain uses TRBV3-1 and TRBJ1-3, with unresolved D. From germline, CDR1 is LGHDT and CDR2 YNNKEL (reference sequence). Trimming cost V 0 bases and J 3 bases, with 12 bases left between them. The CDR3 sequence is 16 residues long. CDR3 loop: CASSQDEAFRGNTIYF. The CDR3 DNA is TGTGCCAGCAGCCAAGATGAAGCTTTTCGTGGAAACACCATATATTTT.

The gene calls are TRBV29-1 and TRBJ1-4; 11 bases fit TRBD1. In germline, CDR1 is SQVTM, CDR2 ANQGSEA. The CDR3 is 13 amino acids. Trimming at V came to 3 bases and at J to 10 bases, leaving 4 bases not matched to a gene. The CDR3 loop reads CSVEPGQGGKLFF. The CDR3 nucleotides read TGCAGCGTTGAGCCGGGACAGGGGGGAAAACTGTTTTTT.

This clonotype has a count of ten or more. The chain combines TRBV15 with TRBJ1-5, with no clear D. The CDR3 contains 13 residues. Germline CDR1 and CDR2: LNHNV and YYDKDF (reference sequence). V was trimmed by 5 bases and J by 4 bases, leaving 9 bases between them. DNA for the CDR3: TGTGCCACCAGCTGGGAGAAAAATCAGCCCCAGCATTTT. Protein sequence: CATSWEKNQPQHF.

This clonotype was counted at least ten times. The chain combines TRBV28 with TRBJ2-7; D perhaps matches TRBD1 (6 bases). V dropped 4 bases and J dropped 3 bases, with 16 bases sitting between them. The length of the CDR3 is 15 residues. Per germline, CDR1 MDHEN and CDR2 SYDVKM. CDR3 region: CASSSYQQGSYEQYF. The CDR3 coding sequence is TGTGCCAGCAGTTCCTATCAACAGGGTAGCTACGAGCAGTACTTC.

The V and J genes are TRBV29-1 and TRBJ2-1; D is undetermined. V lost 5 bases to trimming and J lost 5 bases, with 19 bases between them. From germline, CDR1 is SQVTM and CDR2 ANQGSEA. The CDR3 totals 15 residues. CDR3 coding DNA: TGCAGCGTTCGTGGGGATACGGTTCGGGACAATGAGCAGTTCTTC. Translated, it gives CSVRGDTVRDNEQFF.

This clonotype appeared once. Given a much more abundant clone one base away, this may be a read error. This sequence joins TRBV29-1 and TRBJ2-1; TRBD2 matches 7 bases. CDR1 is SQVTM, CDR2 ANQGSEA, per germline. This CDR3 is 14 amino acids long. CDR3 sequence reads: CSAREGRLRNEQIF. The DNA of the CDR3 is TGCAGCGCCAGGGAGGGGAGGCTGAGGAATGAGCAGATCTTC.

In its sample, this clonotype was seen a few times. CDR3 DNA: TGTGCCAGTAGTACCACACAAATTCAAGAGACCCAGTACTTC. Its protein is CASSTTQIQETQYF. The rearrangement uses TRBV19 and TRBJ2-5; D call uncertain. In germline, CDR1 is LNHDA, CDR2 SQIVND (reference sequence). Between the trimmed V and J ends, which lost 4 bases and 2 bases, there was a span of 11 bases. The CDR3 length is 14 residues.

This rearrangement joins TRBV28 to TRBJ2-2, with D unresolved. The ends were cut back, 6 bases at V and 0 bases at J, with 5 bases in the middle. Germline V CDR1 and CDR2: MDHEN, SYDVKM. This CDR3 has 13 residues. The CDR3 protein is CASRQPNTGELFF. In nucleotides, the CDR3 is TGTGCCAGCAGACAGCCGAACACCGGGGAGCTGTTTTTT.

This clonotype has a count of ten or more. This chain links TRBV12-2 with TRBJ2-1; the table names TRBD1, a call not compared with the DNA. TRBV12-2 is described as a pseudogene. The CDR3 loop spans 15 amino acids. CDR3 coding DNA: TGTGCAAGTCGCTACCGGGACCGACTCTACAATGAGCAGTTCTTC. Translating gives CASRYRDRLYNEQFF.

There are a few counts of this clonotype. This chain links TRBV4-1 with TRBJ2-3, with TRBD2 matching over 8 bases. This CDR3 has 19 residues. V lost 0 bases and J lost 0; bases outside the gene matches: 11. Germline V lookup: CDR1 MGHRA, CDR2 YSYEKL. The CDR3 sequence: CASSQDSPAVAGSTDTQYF. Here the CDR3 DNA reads TGCGCCAGCAGCCAAGATTCACCGGCAGTAGCGGGAAGCACAGATACGCAGTATTTT.

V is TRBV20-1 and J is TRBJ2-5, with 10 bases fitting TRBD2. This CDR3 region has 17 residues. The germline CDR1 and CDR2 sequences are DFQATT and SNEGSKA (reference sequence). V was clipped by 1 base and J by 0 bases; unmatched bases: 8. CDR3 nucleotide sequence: TGCAGTGCTAGAGGGCTCCTTAGCGGGAGGTACCAAGAGACCCAGTACTTC. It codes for CSARGLLSGRYQETQYF.

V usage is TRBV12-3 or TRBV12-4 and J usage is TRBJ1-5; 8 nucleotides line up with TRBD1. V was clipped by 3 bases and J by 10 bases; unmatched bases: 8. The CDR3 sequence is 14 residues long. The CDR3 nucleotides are TGTGCCAGCAGTTTCGACAGGGGTAACGGCCCCCAGCATTTT. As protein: CASSFDRGNGPQHF.

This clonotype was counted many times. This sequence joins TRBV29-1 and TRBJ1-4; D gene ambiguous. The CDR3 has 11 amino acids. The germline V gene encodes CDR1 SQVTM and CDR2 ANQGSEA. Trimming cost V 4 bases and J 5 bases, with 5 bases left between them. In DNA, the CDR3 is TGCAGCGTTGGGTCCAATGAAAAACTGTTTTTT. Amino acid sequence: CSVGSNEKLFF. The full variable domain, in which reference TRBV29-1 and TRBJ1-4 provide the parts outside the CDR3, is SAVISQKPSRDICQRGTSLTIQCQVDSQVTMMFWYRQQPGQSLTLIATANQGSEATYESGFVIDKFPISRPNLTFSTLTVSNMSPEDSSIYLCSVGSNEKLFFGSGTQLSVL.

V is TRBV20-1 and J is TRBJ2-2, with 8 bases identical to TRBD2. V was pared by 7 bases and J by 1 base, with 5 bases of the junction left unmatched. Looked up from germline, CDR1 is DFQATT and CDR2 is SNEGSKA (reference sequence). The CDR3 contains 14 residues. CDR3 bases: TGCAGTGTCGGCGCGGGAGGGAACACCGGGGAGCTGTTTTTT. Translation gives CSVGAGGNTGELFF.